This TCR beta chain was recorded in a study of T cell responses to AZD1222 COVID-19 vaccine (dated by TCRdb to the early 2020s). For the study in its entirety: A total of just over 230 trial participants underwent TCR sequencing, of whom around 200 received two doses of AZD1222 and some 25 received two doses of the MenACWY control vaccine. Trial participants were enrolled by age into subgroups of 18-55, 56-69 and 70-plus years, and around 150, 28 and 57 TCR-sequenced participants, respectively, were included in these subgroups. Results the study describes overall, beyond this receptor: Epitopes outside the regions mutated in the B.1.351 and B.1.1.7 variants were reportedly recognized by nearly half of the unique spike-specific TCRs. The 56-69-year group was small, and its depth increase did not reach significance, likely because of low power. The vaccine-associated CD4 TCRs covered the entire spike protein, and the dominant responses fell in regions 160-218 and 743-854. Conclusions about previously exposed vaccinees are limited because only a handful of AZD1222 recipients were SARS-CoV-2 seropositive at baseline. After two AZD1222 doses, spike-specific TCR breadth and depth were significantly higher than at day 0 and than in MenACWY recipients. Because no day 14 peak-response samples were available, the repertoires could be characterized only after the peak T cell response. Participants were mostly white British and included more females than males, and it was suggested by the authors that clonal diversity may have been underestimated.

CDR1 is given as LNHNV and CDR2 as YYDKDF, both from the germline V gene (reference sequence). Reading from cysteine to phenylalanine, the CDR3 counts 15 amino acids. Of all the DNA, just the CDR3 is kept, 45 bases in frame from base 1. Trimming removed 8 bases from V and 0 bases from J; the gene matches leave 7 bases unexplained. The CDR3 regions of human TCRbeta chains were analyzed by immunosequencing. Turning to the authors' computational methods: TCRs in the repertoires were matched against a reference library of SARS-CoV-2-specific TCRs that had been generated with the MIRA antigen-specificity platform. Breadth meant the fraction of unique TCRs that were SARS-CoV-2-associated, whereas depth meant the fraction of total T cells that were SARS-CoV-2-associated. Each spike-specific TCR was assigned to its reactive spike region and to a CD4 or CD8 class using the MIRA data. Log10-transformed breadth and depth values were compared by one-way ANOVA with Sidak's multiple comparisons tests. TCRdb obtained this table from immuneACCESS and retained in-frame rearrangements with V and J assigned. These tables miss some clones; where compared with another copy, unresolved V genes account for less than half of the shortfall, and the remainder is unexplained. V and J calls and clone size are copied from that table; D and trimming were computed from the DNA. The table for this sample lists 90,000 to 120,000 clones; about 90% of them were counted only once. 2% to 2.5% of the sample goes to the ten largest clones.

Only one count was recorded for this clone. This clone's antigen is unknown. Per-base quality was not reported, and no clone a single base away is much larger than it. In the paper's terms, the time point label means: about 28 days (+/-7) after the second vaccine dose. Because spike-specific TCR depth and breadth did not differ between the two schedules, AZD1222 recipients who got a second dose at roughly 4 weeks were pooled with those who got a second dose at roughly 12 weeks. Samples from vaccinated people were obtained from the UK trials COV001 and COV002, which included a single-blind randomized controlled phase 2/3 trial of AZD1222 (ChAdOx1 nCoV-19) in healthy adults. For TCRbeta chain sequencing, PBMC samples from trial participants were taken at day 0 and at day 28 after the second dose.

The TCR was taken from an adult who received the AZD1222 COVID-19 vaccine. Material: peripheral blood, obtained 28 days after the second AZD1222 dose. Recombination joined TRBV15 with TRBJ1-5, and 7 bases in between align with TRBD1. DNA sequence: TGTGCCACCCAACAGGGGCGTATTAGCAATCAGCCCCAGCATTTT. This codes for CATQQGRISNQPQHF.